This T cell receptor (beta chain) was sequenced in a study of shared clonotypes between healthy human individuals. In the study overall: Per-donor plates numbered three CD4 naive, three CD4 memory, two CD8 naive and one CD8 memory.

Over several immunoSEQ plates, each subset's genomic DNA was distributed in even portions. TCRdb's copy holds only in-frame clones and misses some; the assay was immunoSEQ multiplex PCR. This sample has roughly 1 million clones, with approximately 72% found just once. The CDR3 is made up of 14 amino acids. With V trimmed by 5 bases and J by 5 bases, 8 bases remained unmatched. Germline values: CDR1 SGHAT, CDR2 FQNNGV. This receptor was identified in a man in his late teens or twenties in good health. The rearrangement uses TRBV11-2 and TRBJ1-2; 7 bases are a match to TRBD1. The source material was memory CD4+ T cells sorted from blood. Subset given: CD45RA-negative fraction. The CDR3: CASSNRQGRYGYTF. The DNA for the CDR3 is TGTGCCAGCAGCAACCGACAGGGCCGATATGGCTACACCTTC.